This T cell receptor beta chain was sequenced in a study of low-dose radiotherapy and immunotherapy resistance in tumors. Study summary: Aspirin was taken orally at 300 mg daily by patients, and this continued for four cycles from cycle 1 day 1.

TRAV- and TRBV-specific primers primed first-strand cDNA, covering alpha and beta chains. TCR amplification ran roughly 21 PCR cycles using constant-region and V-primer adapter primers. TCRdb analysed the reads with MiXCR anew, one entry per CDR3 protein. Of 6,500 to 8,500 distinct CDR3 sequences listed, roughly 58% were seen once; the top ten hold more than 9.5%. Trimming removed 6 bases from V and 5 bases from J; junction bases left unmatched: 7. The CDR3 runs 13 residues. Germline CDR1 reads LNHDA; CDR2 reads SQIVND (reference sequence). This clonotype was recorded only once. Donors were dosed with nivolumab and ipilimumab; they also received aspirin, low-dose cyclophosphamide and low-dose radiotherapy. Patients with advanced, tumor-infiltrating lymphocyte-negative solid tumors were eligible.

The clonotype comes from a human donor with advanced metastatic prostate, ovarian, gallbladder or colorectal cancer (not recorded which). This table probably holds off-target reads from a library built for another chain. The chain uses TRBV19 and TRBJ2-7; 7 bases map to TRBD2. Here the CDR3 reads CASRPRGEDEQYF. CDR3 nucleotides: TGTGCCAGTAGGCCCCGGGGGGAGGACGAGCAGTACTTC.